These T cell receptor beta chains were read from a single sample in a study of T cells in placental villitis. Profiled with immunoSEQ multiplex PCR; TCRdb holds only in-frame clones, not every one. The sample yields approximately 3,100 clones, 75% to 80% seen once. The sequenced material came from placental tissue containing maternal and fetal cells. These receptors were obtained from a human patient with infectious villitis; the placental T cells may come from both mother and fetus. Each CDR3 is given with its conserved first and last residue. D genes are given only for firm matches. Clone sizes are given selectively: once, few, many, or a class where the clone is expanded.

D gene,V gene,clone size,J gene,CDR3 DNA,CDR3 protein
NA,TRBV30,NA,TRBJ1-4,TGTGCGGGCACACATGAAAAACTGTTTTTT,CAGTHEKLFF
NA,TRBV6-5,NA,TRBJ2-5,TGTGCCAGCAGCTCCGACAGGCCAGAGACCCAGTACTTC,CASSSDRPETQYF
NA,TRBV7-2,NA,TRBJ2-5,TGTGCCAGCAGCTTACCATTTAGAGAGACCCAGTACTTC,CASSLPFRETQYF
NA,TRBV5-6,NA,TRBJ2-3,TGTGCCAGCAGCTTGCCACTCGGGATTAGCACAGATACGCAGTATTTT,CASSLPLGISTDTQYF
TRBD1,TRBV4-1,few,TRBJ1-5,TGCGCCAGCAGCTCGCTGACAGGGGGGCAGCCCCAGCATTTT,CASSSLTGGQPQHF
NA,TRBV9,few,TRBJ2-1,TGTGCCAGCAGCGTAGTGGTAGACAATGAGCAGTTCTTC,CASSVVVDNEQFF
NA,TRBV6-2/TRBV6-3,NA,TRBJ2-7,TGTGCCAGCAGCCCCACAGGGTTGTACGAGCAGTACTTC,CASSPTGLYEQYF
NA,TRBV19,NA,TRBJ1-6,TGTGCCAGTAGTATAGCGGAAGAAGGAAGCTCACCCCTCCACTTT,CASSIAEEGSSPLHF
NA,TRBV5-4,NA,TRBJ2-2,TGTGCCAGCAGCTTGGTAGGGGGTGGATTCACCGGGGAGCTGTTTTTT,CASSLVGGGFTGELFF
NA,TRBV14,few,TRBJ1-4,TGTGCCAGCAGCTTTGGGCCGACTATCATTAATGAAAAACTGTTTTTT,CASSFGPTIINEKLFF
TRBD1,TRBV29-1,NA,TRBJ2-1,TGCAGCGTTGATGGGGTGACAGGGGCTACCTACAATGAGCAGTTCTTC,CSVDGVTGATYNEQFF
NA,TRBV18,large,TRBJ1-1,TGTGCCAGCTCACCAGTCCAGGACACTGAAGCTTTCTTT,CASSPVQDTEAFF
NA,TRBV6-1,NA,TRBJ2-3,TGTGCCAGCAGTGAAGCTGTGAGGGGGGGCCTCACAGATACGCAGTATTTT,CASSEAVRGGLTDTQYF
NA,TRBV14,few,TRBJ2-6,TGTGCCAGCAGCCCACAGACAGGGACTGGCTCTGGGGCCAACGTCCTGACTTTC,CASSPQTGTGSGANVLTF
NA,TRBV30,NA,TRBJ2-3,TGTGCCTGGATGTGGGGGGGGCCCGCCACAGATACGCAGTATTTT,CAWMWGGPATDTQYF
NA,TRBV6-2/TRBV6-3,NA,TRBJ1-5,TGTGCCAGCAGCCTAGGGACGGCCTTTCAGCCCCAGCATTTT,CASSLGTAFQPQHF
NA,TRBV9,NA,TRBJ2-3,TGTGCCAGCAGCGTAGTCGGGCGGGCCACAGATACGCAGTATTTT,CASSVVGRATDTQYF
TRBD2,TRBV9,few,TRBJ2-3,TGTGCCAGCAGCGTACTAGCGGGGTTCACAGATACGCAGTATTTT,CASSVLAGFTDTQYF
NA,TRBV19,NA,TRBJ1-2,TGTGCCAGTAGTCCCAGAGGGGAGACAGTACCCCTCTACACCTTC,CASSPRGETVPLYTF
NA,TRBV7-2,NA,TRBJ2-3,TGTGCCAGCAGCTTAGGACCGAGCCTTAGCACAGATACGCAGTATTTT,CASSLGPSLSTDTQYF
NA,TRBV7-6,NA,TRBJ2-7,TGTGCCAGCAGCTTCCATAGCTCCTACGAGCAGTACTTC,CASSFHSSYEQYF
TRBD1,TRBV6-1,NA,TRBJ1-2,TGTGCCAGCAGTGCGCAAATCGCCCAGACAGGGTACTATGGCTACACCTTC,CASSAQIAQTGYYGYTF